Here is one TCR beta chain with its context. This entry is derived from a study of T cell changes during pregnancy in multiple sclerosis. TCRdb's table, derived via immunoSEQ multiplex PCR, lists solely in-frame clones and lacks some. The table has roughly 30,000 clones, roughly 88% seen once. Sequencing used CD4+ T cells from peripheral blood mononuclear cells, obtained in the first trimester of pregnancy. The TCR was taken from a female donor in good health, enrolled as a control in a pregnancy study.

The CDR3, as DNA: TGTGCCAGCAGCGTCAGGACAGGGGGCGCGTATGGCTACACCTTC. Its translation is CASSVRTGGAYGYTF. The chain recombines TRBV9 with TRBJ1-2; the match to TRBD1 covers 11 bases. The CDR3 runs to 15 residues. CDR1 SGDLS and CDR2 YYNGEE come from the germline V gene. The ends lost 2 bases at V and 5 bases at J; junction bases unmatched: 5.